This T cell receptor (beta chain) was recovered during a study of blood T cell repertoires in COVID-19. Looking at the study overall: Donors in the United States, Italy and Spain gave samples during acute or convalescent COVID-19. PBMCs, B-cell-depleted T cells, or T cells provided the cDNA or gDNA that made up the material.

Study processing details: Reference gene primers were amplified, and this amplification served to estimate nucleated cell counts. The assay was immunoSEQ multiplex PCR, and TCRdb's table has in-frame clones only and misses some. V and J calls and clone size are as listed in that table; D and trimming were resolved from the DNA. The data hold about 240,000 clones, with about four fifths observed a single time. CDR3 length: 14 amino acids. Sequenced input: peripheral blood. The J gene is TRBJ1-2, the V gene TRBV21-1. TRBV21-1 is given as a pseudogene. This clonotype was sampled from a woman in her seventies with acute or convalescent COVID-19. DNA for the CDR3: TGTGCCAGCAGCAAACGCCATCCCGCGGGGGGCTACACCTTC. Translated: CASSKRHPAGGYTF.